Listed below are T cell receptor beta chains from one sample, sequenced in a study of blood T cell repertoires in COVID-19. Generated by immunoSEQ multiplex PCR, the TCRdb table keeps only in-frame clones and is missing some. The sample carries over 85,000 clones, approximately 85% recorded once. The sample comprised peripheral blood. The receptor set was obtained from a human donor in a cohort sampled during active COVID-19. Each CDR3 is given with its conserved first and last residue. A D gene is named only where the DNA matches it firmly. Clone size is not always given. Where it is, it says once, few, many or a class for expanded clones.

V gene	CDR3 length	J gene	D gene	clone size	CDR3 protein	CDR3 DNA
TRBV4-1	16	TRBJ2-7	TRBD1	once	CASSRPGTGGFYEQYF	TGCGCCAGCAGCCGGCCCGGGACAGGGGGCTTCTACGAGCAGTACTTC
TRBV20-1	15	TRBJ2-1	TRBD1	.	CSASEGAVRYNEQFF	TGCAGTGCTAGTGAGGGGGCAGTTAGGTACAATGAGCAGTTCTTC
TRBV6-5	12	TRBJ1-2	.	.	CASSFTGTGYTF	TGTGCCAGCAGTTTCACAGGGACCGGCTACACCTTC
TRBV2	15	TRBJ1-5	.	.	CASSPRAGADQPQHF	TGTGCCAGCAGTCCCCGGGCAGGGGCAGACCAGCCCCAGCATTTT
TRBV30	15	TRBJ2-7	TRBD1	.	CAWSVGGTGSYEQYF	TGTGCCTGGAGTGTCGGAGGGACAGGGTCCTACGAGCAGTACTTC
TRBV11-3	12	TRBJ2-7	.	.	CASSLLGDEQYF	TGTGCCAGCAGCCTCCTGGGAGACGAGCAGTACTTC
TRBV27	14	TRBJ2-7	.	.	CASSLGGIGEEQYF	TGTGCCAGCAGTTTAGGTGGGATCGGGGAGGAGCAGTACTTC
TRBV19	15	TRBJ2-3	TRBD2	.	CASTIAGGTTDTQYF	TGTGCCAGTACCATAGCGGGAGGTACCACAGATACGCAGTATTTT
TRBV7-8	12	TRBJ2-1	TRBD2	.	CASSLQREGQFF	TGTGCCAGCAGCTTACAGCGGGAAGGGCAGTTCTTC
TRBV19	13	TRBJ2-3	TRBD1	.	CASSNRGPDTQYF	TGTGCCAGTAGTAACAGGGGGCCAGATACGCAGTATTTT
TRBV9	15	TRBJ1-1	.	.	CASSVVAGPNAEAFF	TGTGCCAGCAGCGTAGTTGCAGGGCCGAACGCTGAAGCTTTCTTT
TRBV5-1	16	TRBJ1-1	TRBD1	.	CASSPATTGRNTEAFF	TGCGCCAGCAGTCCGGCCACGACAGGGAGGAACACTGAAGCTTTCTTT
TRBV19	14	TRBJ2-2	.	few	CASRLPGNTGELFF	TGTGCCAGTAGGCTCCCGGGGAACACCGGGGAGCTGTTTTTT
TRBV10-3	14	TRBJ2-5	TRBD1	.	CAISGTGVIETQYF	TGTGCCATCAGTGGGACAGGGGTTATAGAGACCCAGTACTTC
TRBV10-3	16	TRBJ1-2	TRBD1	.	CATSFRDRVSNYGYTF	TGTGCCACCTCATTCCGGGACAGGGTGTCTAACTATGGCTACACCTTC
TRBV21-1	13	TRBJ1-2	.	.	CASSGGTAYGYTF	TGTGCCAGCAGCGGCGGGACAGCCTATGGCTACACCTTC
TRBV11-1	14	TRBJ2-2	TRBD1	.	CASSSDRVPGELFF	TGTGCCAGCAGCTCTGACAGGGTTCCCGGGGAGCTGTTTTTT
TRBV11-1	15	TRBJ2-7	.	.	CASSLEFAGYSEQYF	TGTGCCAGCAGCTTAGAGTTTGCGGGATATAGCGAGCAGTACTTC
TRBV5-1	13	TRBJ1-1	.	.	CASSLIEDTEAFF	TGCGCCAGCAGCTTGATAGAGGACACTGAAGCTTTCTTT
TRBV29-1	12	TRBJ1-2	TRBD1	.	CSVVDRDDGYTF	TGCAGCGTTGTGGACAGGGATGATGGCTACACCTTC
TRBV5-4	15	TRBJ2-1	.	.	CASSGGGSSYNEQFF	TGTGCCAGCAGCGGAGGAGGAAGCTCCTACAATGAGCAGTTCTTC
TRBV30	12	TRBJ1-1	TRBD1	.	CASTGVYTEAFF	TGTGCCTCGACAGGGGTCTACACTGAAGCTTTCTTT
TRBV13	17	TRBJ1-2	.	.	CASSLGRDSLFIGGYTF	TGTGCCAGCAGCTTAGGCCGGGACTCGCTCTTCATCGGAGGCTACACCTTC
TRBV4-3	18	TRBJ1-5	.	.	CASSQPSDSSYSNQPQHF	TGCGCCAGCAGCCAACCATCTGACAGCTCCTATAGCAATCAGCCCCAGCATTTT
TRBV19	13	TRBJ2-3	.	.	CASSLRRADTQYF	TGTGCCAGTAGCCTTCGGAGGGCAGATACGCAGTATTTT
TRBV4-1	13	TRBJ2-7	.	.	CASSPHRVGEQYF	TGCGCCAGCAGCCCACACAGGGTTGGCGAGCAGTACTTC
TRBV10-3	16	TRBJ1-3	TRBD1	.	CAISEAGQGFGNTIYF	TGTGCCATCAGTGAGGCTGGACAGGGGTTCGGAAACACCATATATTTT
TRBV6-5	15	TRBJ1-2	TRBD1	.	CASSNHRDRHYGYTF	TGTGCCAGCAGTAACCACCGGGACAGACACTATGGCTACACCTTC
TRBV3-1/TRBV3-2	11	TRBJ2-1	TRBD1	.	CASSPQGGPLF	TGTGCCAGCAGCCCACAAGGGGGCCCACTCTTC
TRBV6-4	15	TRBJ2-1	TRBD1	.	CASSVDRGPNNEQFF	TGTGCCAGCAGCGTGGACAGGGGGCCCAACAATGAGCAGTTCTTC
TRBV19	15	TRBJ1-1	TRBD1	.	CASSSRTGAHTEAFF	TGTGCCAGTAGTTCAAGGACAGGGGCCCACACTGAAGCTTTCTTT
TRBV4-1	12	TRBJ2-3	.	.	CASSRGADTQYF	TGCGCCAGCAGCAGGGGCGCAGATACGCAGTATTTT
TRBV6-2/TRBV6-3	11	TRBJ2-1	.	.	CASSLRNEQFF	TGTGCCAGCAGCCTCCGGAATGAGCAGTTCTTC
TRBV9	9	TRBJ1-2	.	.	CARGLGYTF	TGTGCCCGGGGATTGGGCTACACCTTC
TRBV6-5	14	TRBJ1-2	TRBD1	.	CASSYPGTGEGYTF	TGTGCCAGCAGTTACCCCGGGACAGGGGAAGGCTACACCTTC
TRBV6-2/TRBV6-3	16	TRBJ2-3	.	.	CASSPSVGGGTDTQYF	TGTGCCAGCAGCCCCTCTGTAGGGGGGGGCACAGATACGCAGTATTTT